The next 29 T cell receptor beta chains were all read from a single sample in a study of esophageal squamous cell carcinoma under preoperative chemotherapy (dated by TCRdb to 2017 to 2018). The library was built by means of PCR. Sequencing was carried out with a HiSeq X Ten. TCRdb reprocessing: public reads trimmed at Q25 with fastp, clones called with MiXCR, in-frame beta chains kept. Every distinct CDR3 protein forms one entry, paired with its most common genes and DNA. Here the sample has about 12,000 distinct CDR3 sequences; almost 55% occur a single time. The leading ten clones occupy approximately 16% of the sample. Reading the label with the study, this specimen's time point is: before preoperative PTX-NDP chemotherapy. The specimen was taken from a patient given preoperative chemotherapy. These receptors all stem from a human donor with esophageal squamous cell carcinoma. The donor label of this sample is uncertain.

For this clonotype: Compared with germline, one end of the junction differs, possibly owing to a read error. The rearrangement uses TRBV6-1 and TRBJ2-3; D gene uncertain. This CDR3 spans 16 amino acids. Germline assignment: CDR1 MNHNS and CDR2 SASEGT. The CDR3 sequence is CASREFGRRYKDTQYF. In DNA form, the CDR3 reads TGTGCGAGCCGTGAATTTGGGCGGAGATACAAAGATACGCAGTATTTC.

Only one count was recorded for this clonotype. V is TRBV7-3 and J is TRBJ2-6, with 8 bases fitting TRBD1. The closer fit of TRBJ2-1 to the DNA end suggests the J call may be wrong. This CDR3 is built from 16 residues. CDR1 and CDR2 from the germline V gene are SGHTA and FQGTGA. The CDR3 here is CASSPNRHGQGREQFF. DNA of the CDR3: TGTGCCAGCAGCCCTAACCGGCATGGACAGGGTCGCGAGCAGTTCTTC.

This clonotype turned up a few times. The rearrangement joins TRBV7-2 to TRBJ2-1; tentatively, D is TRBD1 (6 bases). The end of the DNA fits TRBJ2-7 better, so the J call may be wrong. Germline-derived CDR1 and CDR2 are SGHTA and FQGNSA. The CDR3 is 14 amino acids. CDR3: CASSLLGGWDEQYF. Here the CDR3 DNA reads TGTGCCAGCAGCCTATTAGGGGGATGGGATGAGCAGTACTTC.

The V and J genes are TRBV4-1 and TRBJ2-3, with unresolved D. The CDR3 is made up of 13 amino acids. Germline V CDR1 and CDR2: MGHRA, YSYEKL. Trimming pared 6 bases from V and 11 bases from J, leaving 18 bases between. The CDR3 spells CASRRAARGEQYF. The CDR3 DNA reads as TGCGCCAGCAGGCGTGCCGCTAGAGGTGAGCAGTATTTT.

This clonotype has a count of ten or more. The chain has TRBV6-2 or TRBV6-3 and TRBJ2-2; no definite D call. CDR3 length: 13 residues. Germline CDR1 MNHEY, CDR2 SVGEGT. V lost 3 bases to trimming and J lost 10 bases, with 12 bases between them. CDR3 coding DNA: TGTGCCAGCAGTTATGTTGCGAACTCGGAGCTGTTTTTT. It specifies CASSYVANSELFF.

This clonotype was observed at least ten times. This sequence joins TRBV6-1 and TRBJ2-1; 10 positions agree with TRBD2. CDR3 size: 14 residues. Unmatched junction bases numbered 5, after V lost 4 bases and J lost 8 bases. Looked up from germline, CDR1 is MNHNS and CDR2 is SASEGT. In DNA, the CDR3 is TGTGCCAGCAGTGGGCTAGCGGGAGTACATGAGCAGTTCTTC. Its translation is CASSGLAGVHEQFF.

The chain employs TRBV6-1 and TRBJ2-1, with 11 bases matching TRBD2. Looked up from germline, CDR1 is MNHNS and CDR2 is SASEGT. After removal of 2 bases from V and 11 bases from J, the junction contained 8 bases not matched to a gene. The CDR3 consists of 15 residues. The CDR3 reads CASSEFPLAGGQQFF. The CDR3 DNA is TGTGCCAGCAGTGAATTTCCGCTAGCGGGAGGCCAGCAGTTCTTC.

This clonotype is categorized as medium-sized. V is TRBV12-5 and J is TRBJ2-1, with D unresolved. Near its end, the DNA agrees better with TRBJ2-7, so the J call may be wrong. Germline V gene data show CDR1 as LGHNT and CDR2 as FRNRAP. The CDR3 is 13 amino acids. The CDR3 DNA reads as TGTGCTAGTGGTTCTGGACCGCTCCATAGGCAGTACTTC. It translates to CASGSGPLHRQYF.

This clonotype was counted a few times. The rearrangement links TRBV6-1 to TRBJ2-1, with 9 bases lining up with TRBD1. This CDR3 region has 14 residues. Germline V CDR1 and CDR2: MNHNS, SASEGT. V gave up 6 bases and J gave up 6 bases; unmatched junction bases: 6. CDR3 DNA: TGTGCCAGCAGCAGACAGGGGGGATCCAATGAGCAGTTCTTC. Translating gives CASSRQGGSNEQFF.

The chain carries TRBV6-1 and TRBJ2-3, with a weak D call TRBD1 (6 bases). From germline, CDR1 is MNHNS and CDR2 SASEGT. With 3 bases removed from V and 9 bases from J, the gap between germline ends came to 28 bases. The CDR3 runs to 18 residues. CDR3 residues: CASSERAGAISDKETQYF. CDR3 sequence (DNA): TGTGCCAGCAGTGAGAGGGCAGGGGCGATTTCTGACAAAGAGACGCAGTATTTT.

The V and J genes are TRBV6-1 and TRBJ2-2, with TRBD1 matching over 7 bases. The assigned J gene may be wrong: the sequence end matches TRBJ2-3 better. Germline V CDR1 and CDR2: MNHNS, SASEGT. The CDR3 totals 15 residues. DNA for the CDR3: TGTGCCAGCAGCCACGGACAGGCGAACACCGGTACGCAGTATTTT. Translating it yields CASSHGQANTGTQYF.

Note on this clonotype: Mismatch with germline at one junction end may stem from a read error. The chain carries TRBV6-1 and TRBJ2-5; 7 bases agree with TRBD2. CDR3 length: 17 residues. CDR1 is MNHNS and CDR2 is SASEGT in the germline V gene. As DNA, the CDR3 is TGTGCCAGCAGTGCGGGTGGGGGGGGGAGTGACCAAGAGACCCAGTATTTC. Amino acids: CASSAGGGGSDQETQYF.

There are a few counts of this clonotype. V is TRBV6-1 and J is TRBJ2-1; weak D call: TRBD2 (5 bases). The CDR3 has 16 amino acids. Trimming pared 6 bases from V and 7 bases from J, leaving 22 bases between. Germline V gene sequence: CDR1 MNHNS, CDR2 SASEGT. The CDR3 sequence is CASSEQPRVAGNEQFF. CDR3 DNA: TGTGCCAGCAGCGAGCAGCCCCGTGTCGCGGGTAATGAGCAGTTCTTC.

The V gene is TRBV6-1, the J gene TRBJ2-7; TRBD2 aligns across 13 bases. This CDR3 is 15 amino acids long. CDR1 MNHNS and CDR2 SASEGT come from the germline V gene. With 4 bases clipped from V and 0 bases from J, the junction kept 0 bases outside the gene matches. The CDR3 nucleotides read TGTGCCAGCAGTGGGACTAGCGGGAGCTCCTACGAGCAGTACTTC. Amino acids: CASSGTSGSSYEQYF.

This clonotype appeared a few times. The rearrangement uses TRBV6-1 and TRBJ2-1; D unresolved. V was trimmed by 2 bases and J by 4 bases, leaving 9 bases between them. The CDR3 is 14 amino acids. CDR1 is MNHNS and CDR2 is SASEGT in the germline V gene. The CDR3 nucleotides are TGTGCCAGCAGTGAACTAGAGGTATACAATGAGCAGTTCTTC. It specifies CASSELEVYNEQFF.

This clonotype appeared once. The gene calls are TRBV6-5 and TRBJ2-1; D possibly uses TRBD1 or TRBD2 (5 bases each). Trimming shortened V by 4 bases and J by 5 bases, and 15 bases separated the two germline ends. The CDR3 runs 15 residues. In germline, CDR1 is MNHEY, CDR2 SVGAGI. The CDR3 DNA follows: TGTGCCAGCAGTTTATCCGGGACCCCCGACAATGAGCAGTTCTTC. It translates to CASSLSGTPDNEQFF.

In its sample, this clonotype was seen a few times. This chain links TRBV6-1 with TRBJ2-3; the match to TRBD2 covers 7 bases. The DNA end is more similar to TRBJ2-7, so the J call may be wrong. The CDR3 is 15 residues long. CDR1 is MNHNS and CDR2 is SASEGT in the germline V gene. The DNA of the CDR3 is TGTGCCAGCAGTCCCCGGGGAGGGAGGGAAGATACGCAGTACTTC. Protein sequence: CASSPRGGREDTQYF.

The table lists this clonotype with many counts. The V call is TRBV7-2, the J call TRBJ2-1, with D unclear. The assigned J gene may be wrong: the sequence end matches TRBJ2-7 better. CDR1 is SGHTA, CDR2 FQGNSA, per germline. The CDR3 contains 13 residues. As DNA, the CDR3 is TGTGCCAGCAGCTTAGCAGGCGTGGGTGAGCAGTACTTC. Translation gives CASSLAGVGEQYF.

The chain combines TRBV6-8 with TRBJ2-1; D gene ambiguous. The J call could be wrong; TRBJ2-7 is a better fit for the DNA end. Germline assignment: CDR1 MNHGY and CDR2 SAAAGT. This CDR3 region has 12 residues. CDR3 region: CAGVRGLDTQYF. Here the CDR3 DNA reads TGTGCCGGGGTCCGTGGGTTGGATACGCAGTACTTC.

This rearrangement joins TRBV6-5 to TRBJ2-7; a possible D gene is TRBD1 (5 bases). Germline CDR1 is MNHEY and CDR2 is SVGAGI. The CDR3 contains 14 residues. Trimming shortened V by 4 bases and J by 7 bases, and 17 bases separated the two germline ends. The CDR3 is CASSCSRRSGEQYF. CDR3 DNA: TGTGCCAGCAGTTGCTCGCGCAGGTCAGGGGAGCAGTACTTC.

A remark on this clonotype: Mismatch with germline at one junction end may stem from a read error. V and J are TRBV6-1 and TRBJ2-3, with 10 nucleotides matching TRBD2. Germline-derived CDR1 and CDR2 are MNHNS and SASEGT. The CDR3 spans 15 residues. The CDR3 loop is CASSDGTSAQDTQYF. The CDR3 DNA is TGTGCCAGCAGCGATGGGACTAGCGCCCAAGATACCCAGTACTTT.

This clonotype is medium-sized by share. This chain links TRBV10-1 with TRBJ2-1; D not certain. TRBJ2-7 matches the DNA end more closely, so the J call is doubtful. Germline CDR1 reads WNHNN; CDR2 reads SYGVQD (reference sequence). CDR3 size: 16 residues. The DNA of the CDR3 is TGCGCCAGCAGTGACTCCAGACCGTTCTCCTACAATGAGCAGTACTTC. This translates into CASSDSRPFSYNEQYF.

This clonotype was counted between two and nine times. The rearrangement joins TRBV6-1 to TRBJ2-4, with 7 bases fitting TRBD2. The germline CDR1 and CDR2 sequences are MNHNS and SASEGT. This CDR3 comprises 16 residues. With 2 bases clipped from V and 13 bases from J, the junction kept 17 bases outside the gene matches. Written as DNA, the CDR3 is TGTGCCAGCAGTGAATTGGGGGGGAGCGCCAAAAACACGCAGTACTTC. Translation gives CASSELGGSAKNTQYF.

The CDR3: CASSYWASDTGELFF. The DNA of the CDR3 is TGTGCCAGCAGTTACTGGGCTAGCGATACCGGGGAGCTGTTTTTT. The V call is TRBV6-5, the J call TRBJ2-2; D might be TRBD2 (6 bases). Trimming took off 1 base at V and 5 bases at J, with 11 bases between the two ends. There are 15 residues in the CDR3. CDR1 and CDR2 from the germline V gene are MNHEY and SVGAGI.

The sample holds a few counts of this clonotype. Here the CDR3 reads CASLTGQGITDTQYF. The CDR3 nucleotides read TGTGCCAGCTTAACTGGACAGGGGATCACAGATACGCAGTATTTT. V gene TRBV6-1 combines with J gene TRBJ2-3; 9 nucleotides line up with TRBD1. CDR3 size: 15 residues. Germline values: CDR1 MNHNS, CDR2 SASEGT. J gave up 2 bases and V 8 bases, and 8 bases lay outside the gene matches.

Concerning this clonotype: One end of the junction varies from germline; a read error may be responsible. This rearrangement joins TRBV6-1 to TRBJ2-4; D is perhaps TRBD2 (7 bases). The germline V gene has CDR1 MNHNS and CDR2 SASEGT. CDR3 size: 16 residues. The CDR3 reads CASSGGQENTTNVQYF. The CDR3 region has the DNA TGTGCCAGCAGCGGGGGGCAGGAAAATACCACAAACGTTCAGTACTTC.

The rearrangement links TRBV6-1 to TRBJ2-3, with 7 positions matching TRBD1. With V trimmed by 5 bases and J by 2 bases, 4 bases remained unmatched. Germline assignment: CDR1 MNHNS and CDR2 SASEGT. The CDR3 is 14 amino acids. The DNA for the CDR3 is TGTGCCAGCAGTCCGGGACAGCACACAGATACGCAGTATTTT. The encoded protein is CASSPGQHTDTQYF.

The chain carries TRBV6-5 and TRBJ2-1; D could derive from TRBD1 or TRBD2 (5 bases each). The CDR3 contains 13 residues. Trimming shortened V by 2 bases and J by 10 bases, and 12 bases separated the two germline ends. CDR1 and CDR2 (germline): MNHEY, SVGAGI. CDR3: CASSYDGAYEQFF. CDR3 DNA sequence: TGTGCCAGCAGTTACGACGGGGCCTACGAGCAGTTCTTC.

Only one count was recorded for this clonotype. The V and J genes are TRBV10-2 and TRBJ2-3, with D possibly matching TRBD2 (6 bases). This CDR3 comprises 15 residues. The V end lost 2 bases, the J end lost 0 bases, and 9 bases lay between the germline ends. Germline CDR1 and CDR2: WSHSY and SAAADI. The CDR3 nucleotides are TGCGCCAGCAGTGAGCCAGCGGGTAGCACAGATACGCAGTATTTT. This sequence encodes CASSEPAGSTDTQYF.